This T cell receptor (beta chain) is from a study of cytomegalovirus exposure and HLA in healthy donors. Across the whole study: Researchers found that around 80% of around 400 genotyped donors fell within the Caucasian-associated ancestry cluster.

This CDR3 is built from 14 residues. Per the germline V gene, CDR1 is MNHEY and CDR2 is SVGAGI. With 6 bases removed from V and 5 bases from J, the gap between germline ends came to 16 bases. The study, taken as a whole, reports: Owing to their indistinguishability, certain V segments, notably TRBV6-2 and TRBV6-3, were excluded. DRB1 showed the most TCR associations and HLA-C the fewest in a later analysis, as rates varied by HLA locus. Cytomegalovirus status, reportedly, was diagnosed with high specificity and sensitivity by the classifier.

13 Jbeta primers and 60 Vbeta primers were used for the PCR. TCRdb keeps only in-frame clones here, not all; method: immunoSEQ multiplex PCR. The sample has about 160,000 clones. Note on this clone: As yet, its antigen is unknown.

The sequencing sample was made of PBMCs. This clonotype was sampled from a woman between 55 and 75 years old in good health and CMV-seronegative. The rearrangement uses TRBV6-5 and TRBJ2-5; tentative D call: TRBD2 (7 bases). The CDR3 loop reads CASSPGGGQETQYF. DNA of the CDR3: TGTGCCAGCAGCCCTGGCGGGGGCCAGGAGACCCAGTACTTC.